Listed below are T cell receptor beta chains from one sample, sequenced in a study of vaccination effects on CD4 cells after COVID-19. No antigens are known for them. Assay: immunoSEQ multiplex PCR; the TCRdb copy retains only in-frame clones and omits some. The table includes 45,000 to 50,000 clones, 67% detected once. This sample comprised CD4+ T cells from PBMCs cultured without peptide, obtained before COVID-19 vaccination. The receptors originated from a human donor who received a COVID-19 vaccine. CDR3s include the opening cysteine and the closing phenylalanine or tryptophan. The order of the fields is clone size, J gene, CDR3 length, V gene, D gene, CDR3 DNA, CDR3 protein. The D gene is left open where the match is weak. Rows may omit the clone size; those that give it use once, few, many or a size class.

>.|TRBJ2-3|14|TRBV12-5|TRBD1
TGTGCTAGTGGTCCCGGACAGGGGAGAGATACGCAGTATTTT
CASGPGQGRDTQYF
>.|TRBJ1-5|14|TRBV6-1|.
TGTGCCAGCAGTGAAGCTCACTGGGATCAGCCCCAGCATTTT
CASSEAHWDQPQHF
>once|TRBJ2-1|15|TRBV28|.
TGTGCCAGCAGCTCGGGGGCCGTTCCCTACAATGAGCAGTTCTTC
CASSSGAVPYNEQFF
>once|TRBJ2-5|15|TRBV5-1|TRBD2
TGCGCCAGCAGCGCCGGGACTAGCGGGCAAGAGACCCAGTACTTC
CASSAGTSGQETQYF
>.|TRBJ1-1|16|TRBV7-9|TRBD1
TGTGCCAGCATCATGGGGAAACAGGGGGAGGTGGCTGAAGCTTTCTTT
CASIMGKQGEVAEAFF
>.|TRBJ2-5|16|TRBV27|TRBD1
TGTGCCAGCAGTCCCTCTTCCGGGACAGGGATTCGGCCCGACAACTTC
CASSPSSGTGIRPDNF
>.|TRBJ2-2|17|TRBV3-1/TRBV3-2|TRBD1
TGTGCCAGCAGCCAAGATGAAGGGACAGGCAACACCGGGGAGCTGTTTTTT
CASSQDEGTGNTGELFF
>.|TRBJ2-5|14|TRBV6-5|.
TGTGCCAGCAGTTACAGCGGCCCTCAAGAGACCCAGTACTTC
CASSYSGPQETQYF
>few|TRBJ1-6|12|TRBV21-1|.
TGTGCCAGCTTATTGACAAATTCACCCCTCCACTTT
CASLLTNSPLHF
>.|TRBJ1-2|11|TRBV20-1|TRBD1
TGCAGTGCTCGGGACAGGGCCGGCTACACCTTC
CSARDRAGYTF
>.|TRBJ2-1|15|TRBV6-2/TRBV6-3|.
TGTGCCAGCAGTCCCCTCGGTGGGGTCCTAGGTGAGCAGTTCTTC
CASSPLGGVLGEQFF
>.|TRBJ1-6|13|TRBV10-3|.
TGTGCCATCAGTGTAAAGGCGAATTCACCCCTCCACTTT
CAISVKANSPLHF
>few|TRBJ2-5|13|TRBV10-3|TRBD1
TGTGCCATCAGTGGGACAGGGCTGGAGACCCAGTACTTC
CAISGTGLETQYF
>.|TRBJ2-7|14|TRBV28|TRBD2
TGTGCCAGCATAGATGGACTAGCCCGCTACGAGCAGTACTTC
CASIDGLARYEQYF
>.|TRBJ2-7|16|TRBV5-1|.
TGCGCCAGCAGCTTGGGGTGGACGGGGATCTCCTACGAGCAGTACTTC
CASSLGWTGISYEQYF
>.|TRBJ1-4|13|TRBV6-5|.
TGTGCCAGTACCGGGGGTCCTAATGAAAAACTGTTTTTT
CASTGGPNEKLFF
>.|TRBJ2-5|13|TRBV3-1/TRBV3-2|.
TGTGCCAGCAGCCCAGACTGGCAAGAGACCCAGTACTTC
CASSPDWQETQYF
>few|TRBJ1-6|14|TRBV18|.
TGTGCCAGCTCACCACGGTCCGATAATTCACCCCTCCACTTT
CASSPRSDNSPLHF
>.|TRBJ1-1|14|TRBV5-1|.
TGCGCCAGCAGCTTGTCGGGTTCGAACACTGAAGCTTTCTTT
CASSLSGSNTEAFF
>few|TRBJ1-1|13|TRBV11-2|.
TGTGCCAGCAGCTTAAACAGCCGGACTGAAGCTTTCTTT
CASSLNSRTEAFF